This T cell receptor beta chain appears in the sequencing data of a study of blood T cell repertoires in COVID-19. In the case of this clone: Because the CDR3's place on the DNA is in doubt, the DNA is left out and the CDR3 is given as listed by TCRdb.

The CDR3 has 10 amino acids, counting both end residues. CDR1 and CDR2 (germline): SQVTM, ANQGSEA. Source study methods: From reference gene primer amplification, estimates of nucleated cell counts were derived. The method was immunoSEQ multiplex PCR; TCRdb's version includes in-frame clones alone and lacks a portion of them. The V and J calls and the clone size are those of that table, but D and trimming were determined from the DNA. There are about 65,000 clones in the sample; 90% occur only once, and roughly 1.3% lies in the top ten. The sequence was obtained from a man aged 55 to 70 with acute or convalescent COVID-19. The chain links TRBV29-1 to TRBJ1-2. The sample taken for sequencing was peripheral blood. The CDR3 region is CSVGWGGGTF.